The clone carrying this T cell receptor beta chain has only one observation. Its antigen is currently unknown. The PCR used 60 V beta and 13 J beta primers. The assay was immunoSEQ multiplex PCR, and TCRdb's table has in-frame clones only and misses some. This table has 60,000 or so clones, around nine tenths appearing once. The time point here: after dendritic cell vaccination, including at tumor progression/relapse. None of the glioblastoma patients had an isocitrate dehydrogenase mutation. Before vaccination, two weeks after the third vaccination, and at progression, PBMC were collected. These data come from a study of glioma-infiltrating T cells after dendritic cell vaccination. Study results and caveats: The cohort had few patients with full blood and tumor sets.

Germline V CDR1 and CDR2: SEHNR, FQNEAQ (reference sequence). After removal of 4 bases from V and 3 bases from J, the junction contained 10 bases not matched to a gene. The CDR3 covers 16 residues. Specimen: blood, collected after dendritic cell vaccination. The receptor's source is a human donor with glioblastoma. This chain links TRBV7-9 with TRBJ2-7, with TRBD1 identical over 9 bases. The CDR3 nucleotides are TGTGCCAGCAGCTCCCCCTCGACAGGGGGGGTCTACGAGCAGTACTTC. Its protein product is CASSSPSTGGVYEQYF. The whole variable domain, filled in from reference TRBV7-9 and TRBJ2-7, reads DTGVSQNPRHKITKRGQNVTFRCDPISEHNRLYWYRQTLGQGPEFLTYFQNEAQLEKSRLLSDRFSAERPKGSFSTLEIQRTEQGDSAMYLCASSSPSTGGVYEQYFGPGTRLTVT.